These T cell receptor beta chains were read from a single sample in a study of cytomegalovirus exposure and HLA in healthy donors. Produced via immunoSEQ multiplex PCR; TCRdb's table is partial and in-frame only. The table has 200,000 or so clones, approximately 84% seen once. Specimen: PBMCs. These receptors all come from a woman in her 30s in good health and CMV-seropositive. The CDR3 runs from the conserved cysteine through the conserved F or W. D genes are given only for firm matches. Size is omitted from some rows. Given values are once, few, many or a class for expanded clones.

abundance: NA; len: 14; d_gene: NA; j_gene: TRBJ1-1; v_gene: TRBV6-5; CDR3nt: TGTGCCAGCAGTGAACAGGTTCCGAACACTGAAGCTTTCTTT; CDR3aa: CASSEQVPNTEAFF
abundance: NA; len: 15; d_gene: NA; j_gene: TRBJ2-3; v_gene: TRBV4-2; CDR3nt: TGTGCCAGCAGCCAAGAAGGACTATCCACAGATACGCAGTATTTT; CDR3aa: CASSQEGLSTDTQYF
abundance: NA; len: 17; d_gene: TRBD2; j_gene: TRBJ2-2; v_gene: TRBV7-6; CDR3nt: TGTGCCAGCAGCTTTTTAAAGGGGAGGGCCGACACCGGGGAGCTGTTTTTT; CDR3aa: CASSFLKGRADTGELFF
abundance: NA; len: 14; d_gene: NA; j_gene: TRBJ1-5; v_gene: TRBV7-9; CDR3nt: TGTGCCAGCAGCTTGTCGGGTAACAATCAGCCCCAGCATTTT; CDR3aa: CASSLSGNNQPQHF
abundance: NA; len: 17; d_gene: TRBD1; j_gene: TRBJ2-7; v_gene: TRBV7-9; CDR3nt: TGTGCCAGCAGCTTAGCGACCGGGACAGGGGAAACCTACGAGCAGTACTTC; CDR3aa: CASSLATGTGETYEQYF
abundance: NA; len: 14; d_gene: TRBD2; j_gene: TRBJ2-1; v_gene: TRBV10-1; CDR3nt: TGCGCCAGCAGTGAGAAATTAGCGGGTAATGAGCAGTTCTTC; CDR3aa: CASSEKLAGNEQFF
abundance: NA; len: 15; d_gene: NA; j_gene: TRBJ2-7; v_gene: TRBV15; CDR3nt: TGTGCCACCAGAAGAGGAGGGGGACCCCTCGAAGAGCAGTACTTC; CDR3aa: CATRRGGGPLEEQYF
abundance: NA; len: 12; d_gene: TRBD2; j_gene: TRBJ2-1; v_gene: TRBV2; CDR3nt: TGTGCCAGCGGGGTAGCGGGAGATGAGCAGTTCTTC; CDR3aa: CASGVAGDEQFF
abundance: NA; len: 14; d_gene: TRBD1; j_gene: TRBJ1-5; v_gene: TRBV28; CDR3nt: TGTGCCAGCAGTTTAGGGACAGGGTACCAGCCCCAGCATTTT; CDR3aa: CASSLGTGYQPQHF
abundance: NA; len: 12; d_gene: NA; j_gene: TRBJ2-7; v_gene: TRBV6-1; CDR3nt: TGTGCCAACAATAAAACGACCTACGAGCAGTACTTC; CDR3aa: CANNKTTYEQYF
abundance: NA; len: 14; d_gene: NA; j_gene: TRBJ1-1; v_gene: TRBV7-2; CDR3nt: TGTGCCAGCAGCTTAGATGGCGGGAACACTGAAGCTTTCTTT; CDR3aa: CASSLDGGNTEAFF
abundance: NA; len: 14; d_gene: NA; j_gene: TRBJ1-5; v_gene: TRBV15; CDR3nt: TGTGCCACCAGCAGCGGGATTTTGCGACAGCCCCAGCATTTT; CDR3aa: CATSSGILRQPQHF
abundance: NA; len: 14; d_gene: TRBD1; j_gene: TRBJ2-7; v_gene: TRBV13; CDR3nt: TGTGCCAGCAGCTTGGACAGGAACTCCTACGAGCAGTACTTC; CDR3aa: CASSLDRNSYEQYF
abundance: NA; len: 16; d_gene: NA; j_gene: TRBJ2-5; v_gene: TRBV2; CDR3nt: TGTGCCAGCAGTGAAGCGCTTCGGGCTACCAGGGGGACCCAGTACTTC; CDR3aa: CASSEALRATRGTQYF
abundance: NA; len: 17; d_gene: NA; j_gene: TRBJ2-2; v_gene: TRBV11-2; CDR3nt: TGTGCCAGCAGCATTAGCAATGGACATAGGAACACCGGGGAGCTGTTTTTT; CDR3aa: CASSISNGHRNTGELFF
abundance: NA; len: 15; d_gene: TRBD1; j_gene: TRBJ1-1; v_gene: TRBV10-3; CDR3nt: TGTGCCATCAGTGAATCCGGGACAGCGAACACTGAAGCTTTCTTT; CDR3aa: CAISESGTANTEAFF
abundance: NA; len: 15; d_gene: NA; j_gene: TRBJ1-1; v_gene: TRBV27; CDR3nt: TGTGCCAGCAAACCTTTGACAGCCGAGAACACTGAAGCTTTCTTT; CDR3aa: CASKPLTAENTEAFF
abundance: NA; len: 15; d_gene: NA; j_gene: TRBJ1-5; v_gene: TRBV11-2; CDR3nt: TGTGCCAGCAGCGAAGACACATTTAGCAATCAGCCCCAGCATTTT; CDR3aa: CASSEDTFSNQPQHF
abundance: NA; len: 14; d_gene: NA; j_gene: TRBJ1-6; v_gene: TRBV11-1; CDR3nt: TGTGCCAGCAGCTTAATAAGGCAGGGATCACCCCTCCACTTT; CDR3aa: CASSLIRQGSPLHF
abundance: NA; len: 14; d_gene: NA; j_gene: TRBJ1-1; v_gene: TRBV6-1; CDR3nt: TGTGCCAGCAGCCAGACAGTGGTGAACACTGAAGCTTTCTTT; CDR3aa: CASSQTVVNTEAFF
abundance: NA; len: 15; d_gene: NA; j_gene: TRBJ1-5; v_gene: TRBV19; CDR3nt: TGTGCCAGTAGTATTTCGGGTGGTGGGAATCAGCCCCAGCATTTT; CDR3aa: CASSISGGGNQPQHF
abundance: once; len: 16; d_gene: TRBD2; j_gene: TRBJ2-1; v_gene: TRBV15; CDR3nt: TGTGCCAGCACCGGGACTAGCGGAGACTCCTACAATGAGCAGTTCTTC; CDR3aa: CASTGTSGDSYNEQFF
abundance: NA; len: 15; d_gene: TRBD2; j_gene: TRBJ2-7; v_gene: TRBV11-2; CDR3nt: TGTGCCAGCAGCTTAGATTACAGCGGGAACTACGAGCAGTACTTC; CDR3aa: CASSLDYSGNYEQYF
abundance: NA; len: 17; d_gene: NA; j_gene: TRBJ2-7; v_gene: TRBV6-1; CDR3nt: TGTGCCAGCAGTGTACTCCCCCTTAGCGGAAGAGGCTACGAGCAGTACTTC; CDR3aa: CASSVLPLSGRGYEQYF
abundance: NA; len: 14; d_gene: NA; j_gene: TRBJ1-6; v_gene: TRBV4-1; CDR3nt: TGCGCCAGCAGCCAAGAAGGTGGCGGTTCACCCCTCCACTTT; CDR3aa: CASSQEGGGSPLHF
abundance: NA; len: 16; d_gene: NA; j_gene: TRBJ2-7; v_gene: TRBV28; CDR3nt: TGTGCCAGCAGTTTACCCCGGGAGATTGGAGGATACGAGCAGTACTTC; CDR3aa: CASSLPREIGGYEQYF
abundance: medium-sized; len: 15; d_gene: TRBD1; j_gene: TRBJ1-6; v_gene: TRBV5-1; CDR3nt: TGCGCCAGCAGCGTAACCGGGACAGCAGATTCACCCCTCCACTTT; CDR3aa: CASSVTGTADSPLHF
abundance: NA; len: 17; d_gene: TRBD1; j_gene: TRBJ1-3; v_gene: TRBV18; CDR3nt: TGTGCCAGCTCAGCCGGGACAGGGGGCGCGAAGGGAAACACCATATATTTT; CDR3aa: CASSAGTGGAKGNTIYF
abundance: few; len: 19; d_gene: TRBD1; j_gene: TRBJ1-1; v_gene: TRBV6-1; CDR3nt: TGTGCCAGCAGTGAACCCTCATACCAGGGGGTCGGATGGGACACTGAAGCTTTCTTT; CDR3aa: CASSEPSYQGVGWDTEAFF
abundance: NA; len: 15; d_gene: TRBD2; j_gene: TRBJ2-3; v_gene: TRBV5-1; CDR3nt: TGCGCCAGCAGACAAGCGGGAGGGAGGGCAGATACGCAGTATTTT; CDR3aa: CASRQAGGRADTQYF
abundance: once; len: 16; d_gene: NA; j_gene: TRBJ1-1; v_gene: TRBV15; CDR3nt: TGTGCCACCAGCAGAGGAAGGGGCAGGATAGACACTGAAGCTTTCTTT; CDR3aa: CATSRGRGRIDTEAFF
abundance: NA; len: 13; d_gene: NA; j_gene: TRBJ1-2; v_gene: TRBV6-5; CDR3nt: TGTGCCAGCAGTTACTCGGGGGAGGAGGGCTACACCTTC; CDR3aa: CASSYSGEEGYTF
abundance: few; len: 12; d_gene: NA; j_gene: TRBJ2-7; v_gene: TRBV6-1; CDR3nt: TGTGCCAGCAGTGTGGAGGGGTACGAGCAGTACTTC; CDR3aa: CASSVEGYEQYF
abundance: NA; len: 17; d_gene: NA; j_gene: TRBJ2-3; v_gene: TRBV7-2; CDR3nt: TGTGCCAGCAGCCTCCAGGGGAGCGTATCTAGCACAGATACGCAGTATTTT; CDR3aa: CASSLQGSVSSTDTQYF
abundance: NA; len: 15; d_gene: TRBD2; j_gene: TRBJ2-1; v_gene: TRBV28; CDR3nt: TGTGCCAGCAGCCACCAGGCTAGCGGGAGAAATGAGCAGTTCTTC; CDR3aa: CASSHQASGRNEQFF
abundance: NA; len: 14; d_gene: TRBD2; j_gene: TRBJ2-1; v_gene: TRBV9; CDR3nt: TGTGCCAGCAGGCCGGGACTAGCCGGCAATGAGCAGTTCTTC; CDR3aa: CASRPGLAGNEQFF
abundance: NA; len: 15; d_gene: NA; j_gene: TRBJ1-5; v_gene: TRBV15; CDR3nt: TGTGCCACCAGCAGAGGAGGGAATAGCAATCAGCCCCAGCATTTT; CDR3aa: CATSRGGNSNQPQHF
abundance: few; len: 13; d_gene: NA; j_gene: TRBJ1-2; v_gene: TRBV7-9; CDR3nt: TGTGCCAGCAGCTTTGGGACTGATTATGGCTACACCTTC; CDR3aa: CASSFGTDYGYTF
abundance: NA; len: 15; d_gene: NA; j_gene: TRBJ1-5; v_gene: TRBV7-9; CDR3nt: TGTGCCAGCAGCTTAGCGGGGGCGATAAGTGATCCCCAGCATTTT; CDR3aa: CASSLAGAISDPQHF
abundance: NA; len: 14; d_gene: NA; j_gene: TRBJ1-1; v_gene: TRBV19; CDR3nt: TGTGCCAGTAGCCTGACAGGCATGAACACTGAAGCTTTCTTT; CDR3aa: CASSLTGMNTEAFF
abundance: NA; len: 12; d_gene: NA; j_gene: TRBJ2-7; v_gene: TRBV27; CDR3nt: TGTGCCAGCAGTTTTCGCGGGGACGAGCAGTACTTC; CDR3aa: CASSFRGDEQYF
abundance: NA; len: 12; d_gene: TRBD1; j_gene: TRBJ2-7; v_gene: TRBV19; CDR3nt: TGTGCCAGTAGCCCGACAGGGTACGAGCAGTACTTC; CDR3aa: CASSPTGYEQYF
abundance: few; len: 14; d_gene: NA; j_gene: TRBJ1-1; v_gene: TRBV7-9; CDR3nt: TGTGCCAGCAGCTTAGATTCCGGGTTTGCTGAAGCTTTCTTT; CDR3aa: CASSLDSGFAEAFF